These 14 T cell receptor beta chains share one sample of origin, sequenced in a study of primary melanoma T cells and metastatic recurrence (dated by TCRdb to 2018 to 2021). The library was generated by the immunoSEQ multiplex PCR assay. TCRdb carries this immuneACCESS record with in-frame sequences only. Its versions omit some clonotypes, under half of them owing to an unresolved V gene in the studies checked, with the rest unexplained. The data table for this sample lists more than 55 clones. Specimen: melanoma tumor tissue. These receptor sequences come from a human donor with melanoma.

This clone was counted a few times. V usage is TRBV11-3 and J usage is TRBJ2-7; D possibly uses TRBD1 or TRBD2 (6 bases each). Germline V gives CDR1 SGHNT, CDR2 YENEEA. The CDR3 has 16 residues. V lost 8 bases, J lost 1 base, and 21 bases lay in between. Here the CDR3 DNA reads TGTGCCAGCGGACAAAGGGGGGTACGACCTTCCTACGAGCAGTACTTC. Protein sequence: CASGQRGVRPSYEQYF.

The chain combines TRBV18 with TRBJ1-4; TRBD1 matches at 8 bases. The CDR3 length is 16 residues. The J segment lost 7 bases and the V segment lost 4 bases, leaving 11 bases of the junction unmatched. Germline V gene sequence: CDR1 KGHSH, CDR2 LQKENI. CDR3 DNA sequence: TGTGCCAGCTCACTCTCGACTCAGGGGGCGGGTGAAAAACTGTTTTTT. This gives the protein CASSLSTQGAGEKLFF.

This CDR3 reads CASSLEDPQRETQYF. The CDR3 DNA follows: TGTGCCAGCAGCTTAGAGGATCCGCAACGGGAGACCCAGTACTTC. V is TRBV11-3 and J is TRBJ2-5, with D uncertain. Germline CDR1 and CDR2: SGHNT and YENEEA. This CDR3 is built from 15 residues. V lost 0 bases, J lost 5 bases, and 13 bases lay in between.

The rearrangement joins TRBV30 to TRBJ1-5, with D maybe TRBD1 (5 bases). The CDR3 runs to 13 residues. Germline V gives CDR1 GTSNPN, CDR2 SVGIG (reference sequence). Trimming took off 0 bases at V and 5 bases at J, with 8 bases between the two ends. CDR3 protein: CAWSVQGDQPQHF. The CDR3 DNA sequence: TGTGCCTGGAGTGTTCAGGGCGATCAGCCCCAGCATTTT.

The chain couples TRBV5-1 to TRBJ2-4; 7 nucleotides match TRBD1. V shed 4 bases, J shed 0 bases, and the junction held 7 bases outside the gene matches. Germline V gene sequence: CDR1 SGHRS, CDR2 YFSETQ. The CDR3 sequence is 16 residues long. CDR3 bases: TGCGCCAGCAGCCCGGGACAGACCTTAGCCAAAAACATTCAGTACTTC. It is translated as CASSPGQTLAKNIQYF.

This sequence joins TRBV6-8 and TRBJ2-3, with D tentatively TRBD2 (6 bases). CDR1 MNHGY and CDR2 SAAAGT come from the germline V gene. This CDR3 has 15 residues. V lost 2 bases to trimming and J lost 6 bases, with 15 bases between them. CDR3 in amino acids: CASSYTGGDGDTQYF. The CDR3 DNA sequence: TGTGCCAGCAGTTACACCGGGGGAGACGGGGATACGCAGTATTTT.

The gene calls are TRBV11-3 and TRBJ2-5, with TRBD2 matching over 14 bases. The germline V gene encodes CDR1 SGHNT and CDR2 YENEEA. V lost 3 bases and J lost 4; bases outside the gene matches: 10. The CDR3 has 18 amino acids. The CDR3 protein is CASSLVRTSGGNVETQYF. CDR3 DNA sequence: TGTGCCAGCAGCTTGGTGAGGACTAGCGGGGGGAACGTAGAGACCCAGTACTTC.

The chain joins TRBV11-3 to TRBJ2-1, with 9 bases that match TRBD1. J gave up 6 bases and V 6 bases, and 9 bases lay outside the gene matches. The V gene's germline CDR1 is SGHNT and CDR2 YENEEA. The CDR3 consists of 15 residues. The CDR3 loop reads CASREDRGVFNEQFF. In DNA, the CDR3 is TGTGCCAGCAGGGAGGACAGGGGAGTCTTCAATGAGCAGTTCTTC.

DNA for the CDR3: TGTGCCACCAACACGAACCTCATAGCCAAAAACATTCAGTACTTC. Its translation: CATNTNLIAKNIQYF. This chain joins TRBV6-8 and TRBJ2-4; D remains ambiguous. CDR1 is MNHGY, CDR2 SAAAGT, per germline. V was shortened by 10 bases and J by 0 bases, with 16 bases between the two germline ends. The CDR3 spans 15 residues.

CDR3 region: CASSPPPGPETQYF. DNA of the CDR3: TGTGCCAGCTCACCACCGCCAGGGCCGGAGACCCAGTACTTC. The chain recombines TRBV18 with TRBJ2-5; TRBD1 is a possible D gene (5 bases). The ends were cut back, 0 bases at V and 5 bases at J, with 10 bases in the middle. This CDR3 spans 14 amino acids. Germline V gene sequence: CDR1 KGHSH, CDR2 LQKENI.

This clone came up once. This rearrangement joins TRBV5-1 to TRBJ2-7; 11 bases agree with TRBD1. The CDR3 loop spans 14 amino acids. V shed 4 bases, J shed 6 bases, and the junction held 6 bases outside the gene matches. Germline V gives CDR1 SGHRS, CDR2 YFSETQ. CDR3 nucleotide sequence: TGCGCCAGCAGCAATGGACAGGGGGCGACCGAGCAGTACTTC. Protein product: CASSNGQGATEQYF.

The chain uses TRBV11-3 and TRBJ1-5, with D unresolved. With 1 base removed from V and 7 bases from J, the gap between germline ends came to 17 bases. This CDR3 contains 16 residues. Germline CDR1 is SGHNT and CDR2 is YENEEA. The CDR3 sequence is CASSLGPWGSVQPQHF. In nucleotides, the CDR3 is TGTGCCAGCAGCTTAGGCCCTTGGGGTTCAGTCCAGCCCCAGCATTTT.

CDR3 in amino acids: CASKTGGGADTQYF. The CDR3 bases are TGTGCCAGTAAGACAGGGGGCGGGGCAGATACGCAGTATTTT. V is TRBV12-2 and J is TRBJ2-3; the table's D gene call, TRBD1, was not cross checked with the DNA. TRBV12-2 corresponds to a pseudogene. There are 14 residues in the CDR3.

The chain uses TRBV11-3 and TRBJ2-2; D is perhaps TRBD1 (6 bases). Germline V gene lookup returns CDR1 SGHNT and CDR2 YENEEA. V was shortened by 7 bases and J by 5 bases, with 20 bases between the two germline ends. The CDR3 is made up of 16 amino acids. CDR3 sequence: CASTPAVPGATGELFF. The CDR3 DNA reads as TGTGCCAGCACCCCAGCGGTTCCAGGGGCTACCGGGGAGCTGTTTTTT.